This TCR beta chain was identified during a study of T cell responses to AZD1222 COVID-19 vaccine. Sequenced by immunoSEQ multiplex PCR; TCRdb stores in-frame clones only, minus some. The profile shows about 87,000 clones, almost 90% of them singletons. The germline V gene has CDR1 KGHSH and CDR2 LQKENI. Trimming pared 3 bases from V and 8 bases from J, leaving 13 bases between. CDR3 length: 14 amino acids. Study results and limitations: Two doses of AZD1222 preceded a rise in Spike-specific TCR breadth and depth. Samples come after the peak T cell response, not at day 14. In a largely white British group with more females than males, clonal diversity was possibly underestimated. Of the AZD1222 recipients, only five to seven were seropositive at baseline.

As to this clone: Its antigen is as yet unknown.

This sample comprised peripheral blood, obtained on day 0 of AZD1222 vaccination. The chain combines TRBV18 with TRBJ1-4, with D unclear. This TCR derives from an adult in good health. CDR3 DNA sequence: TGTGCCAGCTCACCTGCGACGGCAGAAGAAAAACTGTTTTTT. This gives the protein CASSPATAEEKLFF.